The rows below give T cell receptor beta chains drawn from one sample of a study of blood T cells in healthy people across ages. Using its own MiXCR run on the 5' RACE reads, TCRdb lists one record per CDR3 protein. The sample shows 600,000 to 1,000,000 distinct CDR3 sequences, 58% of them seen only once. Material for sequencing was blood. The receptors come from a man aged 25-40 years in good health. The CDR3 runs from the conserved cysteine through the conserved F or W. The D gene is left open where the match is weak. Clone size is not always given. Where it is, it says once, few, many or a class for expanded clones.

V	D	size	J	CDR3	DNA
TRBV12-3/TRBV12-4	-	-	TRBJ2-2	CASSFLESGELFF	TGTGCCAGCAGTTTCCTGGAGTCCGGGGAGCTGTTTTTT
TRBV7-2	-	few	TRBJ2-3	CASSASDRITDTQYF	TGTGCCAGCAGCGCTTCAGACCGGATAACAGATACGCAGTATTTT
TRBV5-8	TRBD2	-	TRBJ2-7	CASSPSGGYYEQYF	TGTGCCAGCAGCCCTAGCGGGGGCTACTACGAGCAGTACTTC
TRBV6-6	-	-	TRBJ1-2	CASSYSKGVGYTF	TGTGCCAGCAGTTACTCGAAGGGGGTAGGCTACACCTTC
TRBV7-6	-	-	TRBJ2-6	CASSFGEAGANVLTF	TGTGCCAGCAGCTTCGGGGAGGCTGGGGCCAACGTCCTGACTTTC
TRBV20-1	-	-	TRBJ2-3	CRPEGADTQYF	TGCAGGCCCGAAGGAGCAGATACGCAGTATTTT
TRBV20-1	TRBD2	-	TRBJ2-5	CSARSLAGGRAETQYF	TGCAGTGCTAGAAGCCTAGCGGGGGGGAGGGCAGAGACCCAGTACTTC
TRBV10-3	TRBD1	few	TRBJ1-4	CAIAKDRETEKLFF	TGTGCCATCGCAAAGGACAGGGAAACTGAAAAACTGTTTTTT
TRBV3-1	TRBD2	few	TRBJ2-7	CASSQAGGSYEQYF	TGTGCCAGCAGCCAAGCGGGAGGGTCCTACGAGCAGTACTTC
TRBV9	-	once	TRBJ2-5	CASSVGAKDQETQYF	TGTGCCAGCAGCGTAGGAGCGAAGGACCAAGAGACCCAGTACTTC
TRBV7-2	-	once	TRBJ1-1	CASSLGSGLRTEAFF	TGTGCCAGCAGCTTAGGTTCGGGGTTGCGCACTGAAGCTTTCTTT